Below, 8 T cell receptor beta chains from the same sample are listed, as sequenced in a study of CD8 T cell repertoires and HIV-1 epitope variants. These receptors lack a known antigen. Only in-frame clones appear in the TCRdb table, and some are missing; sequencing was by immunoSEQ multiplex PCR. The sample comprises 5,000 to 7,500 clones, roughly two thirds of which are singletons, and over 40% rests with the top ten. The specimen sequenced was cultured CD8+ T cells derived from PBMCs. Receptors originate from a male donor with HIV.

CDR3: CASSTPWGGGNNEQFF. CDR3 DNA sequence: TGTGCCAGCAGCACCCCCTGGGGAGGGGGTAACAATGAGCAGTTCTTC. This chain links TRBV7-9 with TRBJ2-1, with TRBD2 as a possible D gene (7 bases). The CDR3 runs 16 residues. CDR1 is SEHNR and CDR2 is FQNEAQ in the germline V gene (reference sequence). Trimming cost V 5 bases and J 5 bases, with 19 bases left between them. The variable domain in full, with the rest retrieved from reference TRBV7-9 and TRBJ2-1, is DTGVSQNPRHKITKRGQNVTFRCDPISEHNRLYWYRQTLGQGPEFLTYFQNEAQLEKSRLLSDRFSAERPKGSFSTLEIQRTEQGDSAMYLCASSTPWGGGNNEQFFGPGTRLTVL.

The CDR3 DNA sequence: TGCAGCGTCACTCACTCATACTCCTACGAGCAGTACTTC. It encodes CSVTHSYSYEQYF. The chain is built from TRBV29-1 and TRBJ2-7; D is uncertain. Trimming removed 6 bases from V and 0 bases from J, with 12 bases in between. The CDR3 runs 13 residues. Looked up from germline, CDR1 is SQVTM and CDR2 is ANQGSEA.

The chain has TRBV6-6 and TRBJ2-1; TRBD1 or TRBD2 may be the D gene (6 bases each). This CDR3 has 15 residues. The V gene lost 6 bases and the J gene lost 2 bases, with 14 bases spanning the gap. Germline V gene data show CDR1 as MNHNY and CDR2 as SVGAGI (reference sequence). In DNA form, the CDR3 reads TGTGCCAGCAGACCGGGGGCCGCGGCCTACAATGAGCAGTTCTTC. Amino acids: CASRPGAAAYNEQFF.

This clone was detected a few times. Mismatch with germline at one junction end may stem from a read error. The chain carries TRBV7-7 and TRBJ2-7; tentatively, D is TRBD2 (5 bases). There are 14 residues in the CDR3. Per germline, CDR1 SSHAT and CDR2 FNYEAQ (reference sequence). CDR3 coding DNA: TGTGCTAGCAGCCCCGTGGTCGGGGACTACGAGCAGTACTTC. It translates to CASSPVVGDYEQYF.

The CDR3 loop reads CASMTSGLQETQYF. CDR3 nucleotides: TGTGCCAGCATGACTAGCGGGCTGCAAGAGACCCAGTACTTC. The chain uses TRBV27 and TRBJ2-5; 10 nucleotides match TRBD2. Germline trimming cut 7 bases from V and 2 bases from J; bases unmatched to any gene: 4. The CDR3 length is 14 residues. CDR1 and CDR2 from the germline V gene are MNHEY and SMNVEV (reference sequence).

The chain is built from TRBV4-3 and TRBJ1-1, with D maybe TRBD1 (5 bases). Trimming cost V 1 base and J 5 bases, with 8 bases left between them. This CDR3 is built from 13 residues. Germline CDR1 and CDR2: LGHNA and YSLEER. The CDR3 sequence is CASSQGKGTEAFF. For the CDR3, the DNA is TGCGCCAGCAGCCAAGGGAAGGGGACTGAAGCTTTCTTT.

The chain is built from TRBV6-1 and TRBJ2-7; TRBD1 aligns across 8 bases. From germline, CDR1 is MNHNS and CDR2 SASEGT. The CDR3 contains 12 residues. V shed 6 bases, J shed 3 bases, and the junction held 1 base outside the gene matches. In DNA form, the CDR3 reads TGTGCCAGCAGCGGGACAGGCTACGAGCAGTACTTC. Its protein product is CASSGTGYEQYF.

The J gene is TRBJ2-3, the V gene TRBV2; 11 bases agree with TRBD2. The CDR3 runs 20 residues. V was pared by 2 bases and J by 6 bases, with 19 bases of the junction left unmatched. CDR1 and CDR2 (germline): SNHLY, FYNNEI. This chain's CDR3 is CASSETGTSGPESVVDTQYF. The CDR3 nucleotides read TGTGCCAGCAGTGAAACCGGGACTAGCGGACCCGAATCTGTCGTGGATACGCAGTATTTT.